This T cell receptor beta chain was sequenced during a study of T cell responses to AZD1222 COVID-19 vaccine. Points on this clone: Its target is unknown.

Repertoires were generated with immunoSEQ multiplex PCR, while TCRdb's copy carries only in-frame clones and drops some. The sample holds roughly 200,000 clones, under 95% seen once. The V gene's germline CDR1 is SGHKS and CDR2 YYEKEE (reference sequence). The CDR3 has 16 residues. With V trimmed by 4 bases and J by 3 bases, 10 bases remained unmatched. Study results and caveats: White British ancestry dominated among donors, who included more females, and clonal diversity was possibly underestimated. Sampling captured repertoires only after the peak T cell response. Nearly half of the spike-specific TCRs reportedly recognize variant regions that carry no mutations. Seropositivity was recorded at baseline in only 6 or 7 AZD1222 recipients.

The source of this sequence is an adult in good health. V and J are TRBV5-5 and TRBJ2-5; the match to TRBD1 covers 9 bases. Sample: peripheral blood, taken on day 0 of MenACWY control vaccination. Here the CDR3 DNA reads TGTGCCAGCAGCCAGAACGGACAGGGGTACAAAGAGACCCAGTACTTC. Translated, it gives CASSQNGQGYKETQYF.